These 24 T cell receptor delta chains came from one sample sequenced in a study of gamma-delta T cells after stem cell transplantation. TCRdb called clones anew from the RT-PCR reads with CATT. The sample lists approximately 600 delta-chain clones, 4.5% to 6% occurring once. Sequenced: gamma-delta T cells. The receptors derive from a human donor. It is not recorded whose cells these are; they may come from a transplant donor.

This clone was counted between two and nine times. V usage is TRDV2 and J usage is TRDJ1; 9 nucleotides line up with TRDD3. Germline V CDR1 and CDR2: GEAIGNYY, EKD. With V trimmed by 7 bases and J by 1 base, 9 bases remained unmatched. This CDR3 is 15 amino acids long. The CDR3 here is CACMALGDSTDKLIF. CDR3 coding DNA: TGTGCCTGCATGGCCTTGGGGGATAGCACCGATAAACTCATCTTT.

Note on this clone: The TCRdb record carries a much larger clone's protein, which differs from this DNA's translation at residue 5; a read error is the likely cause, and the protein listed here is the DNA translation. The V call is TRDV2, the J call TRDJ3, with 12 nucleotides matching TRDD3. The junction had 4 bases not matched to a gene; V was cut back by 2 bases and J by 0 bases. Per germline, CDR1 GEAIGNYY and CDR2 EKD. The CDR3 is 19 residues long. The CDR3 DNA sequence: TGTGCCTGTGACATCGTACTGGGGGATACCTCCTGGGACACCCGACAGATGTTTTTC. Protein: CACDIVLGDTSWDTRQMFF.

About this clone itself: This likely stems from a read error, as it lies one base from a far larger clone. The V call is TRDV1, the J call TRDJ1, with D tentatively TRDD3 (6 bases). In germline, CDR1 is TSWWSYY, CDR2 QGS. The CDR3 spans 20 residues. V lost 4 bases and J 1 base, leaving 28 bases between the germline ends. The CDR3 DNA reads TGTGCTCTTGGGGGAATGTTACTGGGACCCCCCGTGGGGTGCACCGATAAACTCATCTTT. It specifies CALGGMLLGPPVGCTDKLIF.

About this clone itself: A read error is likely here: a far larger clone is one base away. V gene TRAV29/DV5 combines with J gene TRDJ1, with TRDD3 matching over 11 bases. The germline V gene encodes CDR1 NSMFDY and CDR2 ISSIKDK. Trimming took 2 bases from V and 0 from J; bases not matched to a gene: 18. CDR3 length equals 20 residues. CDR3 protein: CAASVPTTPYWGIYTDKLIF. Written as DNA, the CDR3 is TGTGCAGCAAGTGTTCCTACTACGCCCTACTGGGGGATATACACCGATAAACTCATCTTT.

This clone has a handful of counts. V gene TRDV2 combines with J gene TRDJ1; 9 bases agree with TRDD3. This CDR3 spans 19 amino acids. CDR1 and CDR2 from the germline V gene are GEAIGNYY and EKD. The trim removed 1 base at V and 4 bases at J, leaving 18 bases unmatched. CDR3 sequence (DNA): TGTGCCTGTGACACAGGGTCTTTAACTGGGGGACAACCGAGCGATAAACTCATCTTT. Amino acid sequence: CACDTGSLTGGQPSDKLIF.

This clone ranks as medium-sized. This probably arose from a read error, given a far larger clone one base away. The chain couples TRDV2 to TRDJ1; 8 bases align to TRDD3. This CDR3 contains 18 residues. Germline V gene lookup returns CDR1 GEAIGNYY and CDR2 EKD. The CDR3 DNA reads as TGTGCCCGTGACACTCTTCATCCCGTGGGGGATCTCACCGATAAACTCATCTTT. The encoded protein is CARDTLHPVGDLTDKLIF.

In the case of this clone: It differs at one base from a far larger clone, so likely a read error. The genes are TRDV2 and TRDJ1; 9 positions match TRDD3. V was pared by 5 bases and J by 4 bases, with 16 bases of the junction left unmatched. The CDR3 runs to 17 residues. Germline CDR1 reads GEAIGNYY; CDR2 reads EKD. The CDR3 DNA is TGTGCCTGTGGCGCGATTACTGGGGGACAACCGAGCGATAAACTCATCTTT. Translated: CACGAITGGQPSDKLIF.

This clone is labeled as medium-sized. A single base separates this from a much larger clone, so it may be a read error. In the same sample, other DNA sequences code for this CDR3. J is TRDJ1 and V is TRAV29/DV5, with 9 nucleotides matching TRDD2. Germline assignment: CDR1 NSMFDY and CDR2 ISSIKDK. This CDR3 has 22 residues. V dropped 1 base and J dropped 0; count of bases not matched to a gene: 25. As DNA, the CDR3 is TGTGCAGCAAGCCGCCGCCTTCCTACCGCCCTACAATACTGGGGATACACCGATAAACTCATCTTT. Translating it yields CAASRRLPTALQYWGYTDKLIF.

A word on this clone: The amino acid sequence in TCRdb belongs to a much larger clone and departs from this DNA's translation at residue 20, likely a sequencing read error; the sequence shown is translated from the DNA. The chain recombines TRAV29/DV5 with TRDJ1; possible D gene TRDD2, 9 bases. The CDR3 sequence is 22 residues long. Per germline, CDR1 NSMFDY and CDR2 ISSIKDK. The CDR3 nucleotides read TGTGCAGCAAGCCGCCGCCTTCCTACCGCCCTACAGTACTGGGGATACACCGATAAACCCATCTTT. Amino acids: CAASRRLPTALQYWGYTDKPIF.

Concerning this clone itself: This likely traces to a read error, being one base from a far larger clone. The gene calls are TRDV2 and TRDJ3, with 12 bases identical to TRDD3. Germline CDR1 and CDR2: GEAIGNYY and EKD. This CDR3 is built from 19 residues. CDR3: CACDTVLGDTSWDTRRMFF. For the CDR3, the DNA is TGTGCCTGTGACACCGTACTGGGGGATACCTCCTGGGACACCCGACGGATGTTTTTC.

Of note for this clone: For this DNA, TCRdb reports the protein of a much larger clone, which diverges at residue 13, most likely from a read error; the protein presented here is translated directly from the DNA. This chain links TRDV2 with TRDJ1; no firm D call. The CDR3 is 15 residues long. The germline CDR1 and CDR2 sequences are GEAIGNYY and EKD. DNA of the CDR3: TGTGCCTGTGACACCGTCGGAGCCGTGGCCGATAAATTCATCTTT. Protein: CACDTVGAVADKFIF.

The sample holds a few counts of this clone. It differs at one base from a far larger clone, so likely a read error. This sample also contains other DNA sequences that code for the same CDR3. This sequence joins TRDV2 and TRDJ1; the D gene is possibly TRDD3 (6 bases). V dropped 3 bases and J dropped 4 bases, with 23 bases sitting between them. Germline V gives CDR1 GEAIGNYY, CDR2 EKD. The CDR3 covers 17 residues. The CDR3 nucleotides read TGTGCCTGTGACGCGATTACCGGGGGACAACCGAGCGATAAACTCATCTTT. Translated, it gives CACDAITGGQPSDKLIF.

By its share, this clone is medium-sized. A far larger clone is one base from this, pointing to a likely read error. V usage is TRDV2 and J usage is TRDJ1, with 9 nucleotides matching TRDD3. CDR1 and CDR2 from the germline V gene are GEAIGNYY and EKD. This CDR3 has 18 residues. The V segment lost 1 base and the J segment 1 base; nucleotides outside the gene matches: 12. Here the CDR3 DNA reads TGTGCCTGTGACACACTTACTGGGGGACACATTGGCACCGATAAACTCATCTTT. Protein: CACDTLTGGHIGTDKLIF.

With regard to this clone: With only one base between it and a far larger clone, this is likely a read error. Other DNA sequences in the same sample also yield this CDR3. The J gene is TRDJ1, the V gene TRDV2; 8 nucleotides match TRDD3. The CDR3 extends over 18 amino acids. Germline assignment: CDR1 GEAIGNYY and CDR2 EKD. The chain's CDR3 is CACDTLHPVGDLTDKLIF. The CDR3, as DNA: TGTGCCTGTGACACTCTTCATCCCGTGGGGGATCTCACCGATAAGCTCATCTTT.

On this clone itself: TCRdb's protein for this DNA is that of a much larger clone and differs from the translation at residue 8, likely a read error; the protein shown is the DNA translation. The chain is built from TRDV2 and TRDJ1; D ambiguous. Germline assignment: CDR1 GEAIGNYY and CDR2 EKD. Trimming left V 3 bases short and J 4 bases short, with 23 bases between. There are 17 residues in the CDR3. CDR3 protein: CACDAITVGQPSDKLIF. The CDR3 bases are TGTGCCTGTGACGCGATTACTGTGGGACAACCGAGCGATAAACTCATCTTT.

The table lists this clone with a few counts. This likely came from a read error, as a far larger clone is one base away. Other DNA sequences in the same sample also yield this CDR3. The chain recombines TRDV2 with TRDJ1, with TRDD3 matching 9 bases. The ends lost 3 bases at V and 5 bases at J; junction bases unmatched: 15. The CDR3 is 17 amino acids. CDR1 and CDR2 from the germline V gene are GEAIGNYY and EKD. CDR3 sequence: CACDAITGGQPSDKLIF. CDR3 coding DNA: TGTGCCTGTGACGCGATTACTGGGGGACAACCGAGTGATAAACTCATCTTT.

This clone rates as medium-sized. A far larger clone is one base from this, pointing to a likely read error. V is TRDV2 and J is TRDJ2; 7 bases line up with TRDD3. The V and J ends lost 3 bases and 4 bases, in that order; junction bases with no gene match: 7. Germline V CDR1 and CDR2: GEAIGNYY, EKD. The CDR3 has 15 amino acids. The chain's CDR3 is CACDALLGTTAQLFF. DNA of the CDR3: TGTGCCTGTGACGCACTACTGGGGACGACAGCACAACTCTTCTTT.

As regards this clone: A single base is all that separates this from a far larger clone, so a read error is likely. In the same sample, other DNA sequences code for this CDR3. CDR3: CACDAITGGQPSDKLIF. The CDR3 DNA reads as TGTGCCTGCGACGCGATTACTGGGGGACAACCGAGCGATAAACTCATCTTT. The V call is TRDV2, the J call TRDJ1; 9 bases match TRDD3. Germline V lookup: CDR1 GEAIGNYY, CDR2 EKD. The CDR3 has 17 amino acids. Trimming removed 7 bases from V and 4 bases from J; junction bases left unmatched: 18.

This clone was seen a few times. It differs at one base from a far larger clone, so likely a read error. This chain connects TRDV1 to TRDJ1; tentatively, D is TRDD2 or TRDD3 (9 bases each). The length of the CDR3 is 30 residues. Germline values: CDR1 TSWWSYY, CDR2 QGS. Deletions cut 6 bases from V and 2 bases from J, with 61 bases between. The CDR3 DNA follows: TGTGCTCTTGGACAACGCCTCCACTATGAAGGAGGTAATTTATTCCTTCCTACGCCGTGGGGGATAGAGGAGACCGATAAACTCATCTTT. It codes for CALGQRLHYEGGNLFLPTPWGIEETDKLIF.

This clone is hyperexpanded (1% or more). This same CDR3 is encoded by further DNA sequences in the sample. V and J are TRDV1 and TRDJ1; TRDD3 might be the D (6 bases). The CDR3 sequence is 20 residues long. Trimming left V 4 bases short and J 0 bases short, with 27 bases between. The germline CDR1 and CDR2 sequences are TSWWSYY and QGS. The CDR3 sequence: CALGGMLLGPPVGYTDKLIF. CDR3 nucleotide sequence: TGTGCTCTTGGGGGAATGTTACTGGGACCCCCCGTGGGGTACACCGATAAACTCATCTTT.

This clone is deemed medium-sized. It differs at one base from a far larger clone, so likely a read error. The chain has TRDV2 and TRDJ1; 9 bases agree with TRDD3. CDR3 length: 20 residues. V was clipped by 5 bases and J by 7 bases; unmatched bases: 28. The V gene's germline CDR1 is GEAIGNYY and CDR2 EKD. CDR3 bases: TGTGCCTGTGGCACGGGTGAATTGGTACTGGGGGACCCCCCTTCAGTTAAACTCATCTTT. It specifies CACGTGELVLGDPPSVKLIF.

Details on this clone: A far larger clone differs by one base, so this is likely a read error. The same CDR3 arises from other DNA sequences in this sample as well. The V call is TRDV1, the J call TRDJ1; 10 bases are shared with TRDD3. The CDR3 contains 22 residues. The V gene end was trimmed by 1 base and the J gene end by 5 bases; junction bases not matched to a gene: 25. Germline V CDR1 and CDR2: TSWWSYY, QGS. CDR3 loop: CALGEPTPTQHRTSGGYDKLIF. Written as DNA, the CDR3 is TGTGCTCTTGGGGAACCAACCCCTACGCAACATCGTACGTCTGGGGGATATGATAAACTCATCTTT.

This clone is hyperexpanded within its sample. The identical CDR3 is also encoded by other nucleotide sequences in the sample. The rearrangement joins TRDV2 to TRDJ1; 8 bases align to TRDD3. The CDR3 runs to 18 residues. Germline V gene lookup returns CDR1 GEAIGNYY and CDR2 EKD. Germline trimming cut 1 base from V and 1 base from J; bases unmatched to any gene: 13. The CDR3 bases are TGTGCCTGTGACACTCTTCATCCCGTGGGGGATCTCACCGATAAACTCATCTTT. Translating gives CACDTLHPVGDLTDKLIF.

This clone was seen a few times. The TCRdb record carries a much larger clone's protein, which differs from this DNA's translation at residue 18; a read error is the likely cause, and the protein listed here is the DNA translation. V usage is TRAV29/DV5 and J usage is TRDJ1; TRDD3 matches at 13 bases. With V trimmed by 5 bases and J by 5 bases, 33 bases remained unmatched. The CDR3 runs 23 residues. From germline, CDR1 is NSMFDY and CDR2 ISSIKDK. The CDR3 is CAACLPTILLGDTRGEGGDKLIF. The CDR3 DNA sequence: TGTGCAGCGTGCCTTCCTACGATATTACTGGGGGATACGCGGGGTGAGGGAGGAGATAAACTCATCTTT.